This T cell receptor (beta chain) was observed in a study of blood T cells in healthy people across ages. The trim removed 3 bases at V and 3 bases at J, leaving 4 bases unmatched. The germline gives CDR1 DFQATT, CDR2 SNEGSKA (reference sequence). CDR3 length equals 14 residues. Combining a sample-barcoded 5' primer with a J-beta primer mix, a second PCR ran for 7 to 11 cycles. A 12-random-nucleotide template-switch adaptor tagged each cDNA molecule. TCRdb recomputed calls from the 5' RACE reads with MiXCR, one row per CDR3 protein. Found here are 800,000 or so distinct CDR3 sequences, about 42% of them singletons; the top ten hold 15% to 20%.

The chain recombines TRBV20-1 with TRBJ2-3; TRBD2 aligns across 9 bases. The sample was blood. The receptor comes from an older man in good health. The CDR3 here is CSARGLAPTDTQYF. Written as DNA, the CDR3 is TGCAGTGCTAGGGGACTAGCCCCGACAGATACGCAGTATTTT.